This TCR beta chain was retrieved from a study of blood T cell repertoires in COVID-19. About the research overall: Sources were T cells, B-cell-depleted T cells, or PBMCs; the material itself was cDNA or gDNA.

Clones were read by immunoSEQ multiplex PCR, and TCRdb kept only the in-frame ones, dropping some. The table records around 110,000 clones, around 83% of them present only once. The study recruited people aged 18 to 89 years across approximately 23 US areas. Participants' own reports of clinical history determined their cohort assignment. Recovered Cohort 3 donors showed two negative PCRs, clearance, or symptom resolution. About this clone itself: Other DNA sequences in this sample translate to the same CDR3.

Germline V gene lookup returns CDR1 SGHNT and CDR2 YYREEE (reference sequence). The V and J ends lost 4 bases and 7 bases, in that order; junction bases with no gene match: 4. There are 15 residues in the CDR3. The TCR was taken from a woman aged 30 to 39 who had recovered from COVID-19. This chain connects TRBV5-4 to TRBJ2-1; the match to TRBD2 covers 14 bases. Sample: PBMCs or T cells enriched from blood (not recorded which). CDR3 coding DNA: TGTGCCAGCAGCCTCGGACTAGCGGGAGGAAATGAGCAGTTCTTC. Translated, it gives CASSLGLAGGNEQFF.